These 10 T cell receptor beta chains were sequenced from one sample in a study of TIL therapy for anti-PD-1-resistant metastatic lung cancer. Stated time point: pre-treatment sample, taken before nivolumab and TIL therapy. The tumor samples were excised metastases, mostly pleural nodules or supraclavicular lymph nodes. Sequencing used immunoSEQ v3. Produced via immunoSEQ multiplex PCR; TCRdb's table is partial and in-frame only. The table lists 7,000 to 8,000 clones, 60% to 65% of them singletons. The sequenced sample was tumor tissue, obtained at baseline. The receptors come from a person between 25 and 79 years old with non-small cell lung cancer.

V gene TRBV7-6 combines with J gene TRBJ2-3, with 14 bases that match TRBD2. After removal of 3 bases from V and 5 bases from J, the junction contained 7 bases not matched to a gene. This CDR3 is built from 17 residues. The germline gives CDR1 SGHVS, CDR2 FNYEAQ. The CDR3 DNA reads TGTGCCAGCAGCTTTAGGGGACTAGCGGGAGAGAGAGATACGCAGTATTTT. Residues: CASSFRGLAGERDTQYF. Variable domain in full (rest from reference TRBV7-6 and TRBJ2-3): GAGVSQSPRYKVTKRGQDVALRCDPISGHVSLYWYRQALGQGPEFLTYFNYEAQQDKSGLPNDRFSAERPEGSISTLTIQRTEQRDSAMYRCASSFRGLAGERDTQYFGPGTRLTVL.

The chain recombines TRBV19 with TRBJ1-5, with TRBD1 identical over 8 bases. Germline V gives CDR1 LNHDA, CDR2 SQIVND (reference sequence). This CDR3 comprises 16 residues. V lost 7 bases and J lost 4; bases outside the gene matches: 12. The DNA for the CDR3 is TGTGCCAGTAATGACAGGGGCTCCCCTGTTAATCAGCCCCAGCATTTT. Its translation is CASNDRGSPVNQPQHF.

The rearrangement links TRBV3-1 (or the pseudogene TRBV3-2) to TRBJ2-7; 7 nucleotides align to TRBD2. Germline V gives CDR1 LGHDT, CDR2 YNNKEL (reference sequence). This CDR3 contains 15 residues. V shed 0 bases and J 4 bases; nucleotides not matched to a gene: 6. CDR3: CASSQDAVGGYEQYF. CDR3 nucleotides: TGTGCCAGCAGCCAAGACGCGGTCGGGGGGTACGAGCAGTACTTC.

The CDR3 nucleotides are TGTGCCAGCATCACCGGGACAATGAGGAATCAGCCCCAGCATTTT. Its protein is CASITGTMRNQPQHF. The chain recombines TRBV28 with TRBJ1-5; perhaps TRBD1 as D (6 bases). Germline CDR1 reads MDHEN; CDR2 reads SYDVKM. The CDR3 consists of 15 residues. The V gene lost 7 bases and the J gene lost 4 bases, with 17 bases spanning the gap.

This clone was detected once. The chain links TRBV5-4 to TRBJ2-1; 7 nucleotides line up with TRBD2. Germline CDR1 reads SGHNT; CDR2 reads YYREEE (reference sequence). The CDR3 is made up of 16 amino acids. After removal of 3 bases from V and 5 bases from J, the junction contained 11 bases not matched to a gene. In DNA, the CDR3 is TGTGCCAGCAGCTGGGGGGGGAGGGGACCGAACAATGAGCAGTTCTTC. It specifies CASSWGGRGPNNEQFF.

V usage is TRBV9 and J usage is TRBJ2-2; no reliable D call. The CDR3 consists of 15 residues. Germline CDR1 reads SGDLS; CDR2 reads YYNGEE. The germline V and J ends were trimmed by 0 bases and 0 bases, with 6 bases remaining between them. CDR3 nucleotides: TGTGCCAGCAGCGTAGTTAGCTCGAACACCGGGGAGCTGTTTTTT. This sequence encodes CASSVVSSNTGELFF. Drawing the rest from reference TRBV9 and TRBJ2-2, the complete variable domain is DSGVTQTPKHLITATGQRVTLRCSPRSGDLSVYWYQQSLDQGLQFLIQYYNGEERAKGNILERFSAQQFPDLHSELNLSSLELGDSALYFCASSVVSSNTGELFFGEGSRLTVL.

This clone is labeled medium-sized (0.01 to 0.1%). V gene TRBV18 combines with J gene TRBJ2-1; D possibly corresponds to TRBD1 (5 bases). The CDR3 runs to 15 residues. Trimming shortened V by 2 bases and J by 0 bases, and 8 bases separated the two germline ends. CDR1 KGHSH and CDR2 LQKENI come from the germline V gene. The CDR3 sequence is CASSPAGYSYNEQFF. CDR3 DNA sequence: TGTGCCAGCTCACCAGCAGGGTACTCCTACAATGAGCAGTTCTTC. The variable domain in full, with the rest retrieved from reference TRBV18 and TRBJ2-1, is NAGVMQNPRHLVRRRGQEARLRCSPMKGHSHVYWYRQLPEEGLKFMVYLQKENIIDESGMPKERFSAEFPKEGPSILRIQQVVRGDSAAYFCASSPAGYSYNEQFFGPGTRLTVL.

Here the CDR3 reads CASSMSLVTGNTIYF. Written as DNA, the CDR3 is TGTGCCAGCAGCATGTCGTTAGTCACTGGAAACACCATATATTTT. The genes are TRBV7-9 and TRBJ1-3; D is undetermined. V was pared by 5 bases and J by 2 bases, with 13 bases between. The germline CDR1 and CDR2 sequences are SEHNR and FQNEAQ (reference sequence). This CDR3 region has 15 residues.

This clone rates as medium-sized. V gene TRBV5-4 combines with J gene TRBJ2-5; the D gene is possibly TRBD2 (6 bases). V was trimmed by 1 base and J by 2 bases, leaving 15 bases between them. This CDR3 has 16 residues. Germline values: CDR1 SGHNT, CDR2 YYREEE (reference sequence). CDR3 coding DNA: TGTGCCAGCAGCTTGTCTAGCGTGTGGACTCAAGAGACCCAGTACTTC. Translation gives CASSLSSVWTQETQYF.

This clone has a single count. Written as DNA, the CDR3 is TGCAGCGTTGCTGACAATAGCGGGGTAGTCTACTTC. Protein: CSVADNSGVVYF. The rearrangement uses TRBV29-1 and TRBJ2-7; 8 bases align to TRBD2. There are 12 residues in the CDR3. Trimming removed 4 bases from V and 13 bases from J; junction bases left unmatched: 12. CDR1 and CDR2 from the germline V gene are SQVTM and ANQGSEA.